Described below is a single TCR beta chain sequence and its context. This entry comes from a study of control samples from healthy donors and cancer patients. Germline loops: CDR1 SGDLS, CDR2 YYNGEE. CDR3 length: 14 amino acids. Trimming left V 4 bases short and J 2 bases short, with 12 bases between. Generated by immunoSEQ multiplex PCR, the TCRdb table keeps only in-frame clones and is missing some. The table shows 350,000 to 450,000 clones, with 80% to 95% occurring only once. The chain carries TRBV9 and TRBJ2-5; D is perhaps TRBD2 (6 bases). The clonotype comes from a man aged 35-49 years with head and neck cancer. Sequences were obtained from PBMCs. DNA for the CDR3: TGTGCCAGCAGCCCCGGGACTTTGCAAGAGACCCAGTACTTC. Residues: CASSPGTLQETQYF. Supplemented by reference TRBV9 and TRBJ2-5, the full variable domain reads DSGVTQTPKHLITATGQRVTLRCSPRSGDLSVYWYQQSLDQGLQFLIQYYNGEERAKGNILERFSAQQFPDLHSELNLSSLELGDSALYFCASSPGTLQETQYFGPGTRLLVL.